The sample holds a few counts of the clone carrying this TCR beta chain. Measured with immunoSEQ multiplex PCR; TCRdb has only the in-frame clones, and not every one. This table has tens of thousands of clones, around four fifths appearing once. This entry is derived from a study of OX40 agonist ivuxolimab in advanced cancers. About the study: Across the patients, intravenous ivuxolimab was delivered every 2 weeks at 0.01 to 10 mg/kg. Averaging about 60 years in age, with a range of roughly 23 to 80, the cohort was around 85% male.

Baseline, cycle 4 day 1, and cycle 7 day 1 were the blood sampling points. The CDR3 loop spans 15 amino acids. The germline V gene has CDR1 LGHNA and CDR2 YSLEER. V was clipped by 5 bases and J by 1 base, with 9 bases between them. The chain employs TRBV4-3 and TRBJ2-6, with D perhaps TRBD2 (5 bases). This clonotype originated in an adult with an advanced solid tumor such as melanoma, head and neck, liver or kidney cancer. Sequenced here: CD4+ or CD8+ T cells sorted from blood, sampled in a trial of the OX40 agonist ivuxolimab. The CDR3 DNA sequence: TGCGCCAGCAGCAGGACTGCTTCTGGGGCCAACGTCCTGACTTTC. Translation: CASSRTASGANVLTF.